This T cell receptor (beta chain) was found in a study of T cell responses to AZD1222 COVID-19 vaccine. As concerns this clone: Its antigen is not identified.

Study findings and constraints: Just six or seven AZD1222 recipients tested seropositive at baseline.

The CDR3 covers 14 residues. Looked up from germline, CDR1 is WSHSY and CDR2 is SAAADI. V lost 3 bases and J 9 bases, leaving 15 bases between the germline ends. Some clones are missing from TCRdb's copy, which holds only in-frame ones; the method was immunoSEQ multiplex PCR. The table shows 72,000 or so clones, with roughly 85% occurring only once. The clonotype originates from an adult in good health. This specimen was peripheral blood, taken on day 0 of AZD1222 vaccination. V gene TRBV10-2 combines with J gene TRBJ2-1; no clear D. The CDR3 here is CASSDGFKKLEQFF. The DNA of the CDR3 is TGCGCCAGCAGTGACGGCTTTAAGAAACTTGAGCAGTTCTTC.